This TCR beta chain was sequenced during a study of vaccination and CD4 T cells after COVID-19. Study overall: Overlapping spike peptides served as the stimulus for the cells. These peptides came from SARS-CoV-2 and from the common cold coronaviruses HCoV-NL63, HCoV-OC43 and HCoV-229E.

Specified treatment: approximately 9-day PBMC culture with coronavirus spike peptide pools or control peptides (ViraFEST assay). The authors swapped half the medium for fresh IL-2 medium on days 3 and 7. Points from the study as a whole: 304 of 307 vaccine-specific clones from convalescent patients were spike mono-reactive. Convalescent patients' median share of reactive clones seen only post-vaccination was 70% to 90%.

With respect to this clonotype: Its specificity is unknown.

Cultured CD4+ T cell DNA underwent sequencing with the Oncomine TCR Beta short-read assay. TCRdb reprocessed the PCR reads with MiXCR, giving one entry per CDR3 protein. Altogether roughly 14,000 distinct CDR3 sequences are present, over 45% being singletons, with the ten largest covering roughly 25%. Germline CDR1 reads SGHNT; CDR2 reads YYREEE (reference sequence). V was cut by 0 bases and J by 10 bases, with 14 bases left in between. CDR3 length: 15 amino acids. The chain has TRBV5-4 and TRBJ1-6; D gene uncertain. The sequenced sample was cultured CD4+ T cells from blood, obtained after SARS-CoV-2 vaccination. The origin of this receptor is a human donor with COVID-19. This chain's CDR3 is CASSLEASQRSPLHF. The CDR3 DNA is TGTGCCAGCAGCTTGGAGGCCAGCCAGAGGTCACCCCTCCACTTT. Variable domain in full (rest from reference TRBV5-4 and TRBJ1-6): ETGVTQSPTHLIKTRGQQVTLRCSSQSGHNTVSWYQQALGQGPQFIFQYYREEENGRGNFPPRFSGLQFPNYSSELNVNALELDDSALYLCASSLEASQRSPLHFGNGTRLTVT.